The rows below give T cell receptor beta chains drawn from one sample of a study of T cells after yellow fever vaccination. TCRdb analysed the 5' RACE reads with MiXCR anew, one entry per CDR3 protein. The sample has about 210,000 distinct CDR3 sequences, roughly 6.2% seen once. Sequences were derived from CD4+ T cells sorted from PBMCs, sampled on the day of the yellow fever booster vaccination. The source of these receptors is a man aged 25 to 45 who received the YFV17D yellow fever vaccine. The CDR3 runs from the conserved cysteine through the conserved F or W. A D gene is named only where the DNA matches it firmly. A clone size is listed for some rows: how often the clone was seen (once, few, many), or a class if it is expanded.

J,V,D,size,length,DNA,CDR3
TRBJ1-2,TRBV12-3/TRBV12-4,-,few,11,TGTGCCAGCAGTTTGCAGGGCGGCTACACCTTC,CASSLQGGYTF
TRBJ1-1,TRBV5-1,-,many,12,TGCGCCAGCAGCTTGGTTGGGGGGGAAGCTTTCTTT,CASSLVGGEAFF
TRBJ1-1,TRBV12-3/TRBV12-4,TRBD1,few,14,TGTGCCAGCAGTTTTACAGGGGAGCACACTGAAGCTTTCTTT,CASSFTGEHTEAFF
TRBJ2-1,TRBV5-1,TRBD2,few,16,TGCGCCAGCAGCGGGGGAAGCGGGAGCTCCTACAATGAGCAGTTCTTC,CASSGGSGSSYNEQFF
TRBJ2-3,TRBV7-2,-,few,13,TGTGCCAGCAACCTCGGGGCCACAGATACGCAGTATTTT,CASNLGATDTQYF
TRBJ2-5,TRBV10-3,-,-,13,TGTGCCATCAGGGCCAGCGAGGCGGAGACCCAGTACTTC,CAIRASEAETQYF
TRBJ2-2,TRBV19,-,many,13,TGTGCCAGTAGTATAGTTGGAACCGGGGAGCTGTTTTTT,CASSIVGTGELFF
TRBJ2-2,TRBV6-1,-,once,15,TGTGCCAGCAGGCGGGGCGACGGGAACACCGGGGAGCTGTTTTTT,CASRRGDGNTGELFF
TRBJ2-7,TRBV12-3/TRBV12-4,-,many,12,TGTGCCAGCAGTTTAACCCCCTCCGAGCAGTACTTC,CASSLTPSEQYF
TRBJ2-3,TRBV5-1,TRBD1,-,16,TGCGCCAGCAGCGGAGGACAGGGGTCCTCCACAGATACGCAGTATTTT,CASSGGQGSSTDTQYF